The clone carrying this T cell receptor beta chain was detected only a few times. Its specificity is not known. Germline V gives CDR1 MNHEY, CDR2 SVGAGI. The CDR3 has 15 residues. With 2 bases removed from V and 0 bases from J, the gap between germline ends came to 8 bases. In making TCR beta libraries, quantitative 5'-RACE with molecular barcodes was used. MiXCR, run by TCRdb on the 5' RACE reads, gives a single entry per CDR3 protein. This sample yields hundreds of thousands of distinct CDR3 sequences, of which 30% to 35% are seen a single time; approximately 4.6% belongs to the top ten. This entry belongs to a study of CD8 T cells in ankylosing spondylitis. Broader study findings: Several highly homologous variants formed a TCR beta motif that appeared characteristic of ankylosing spondylitis blood.

This sequence originates from a male donor with ankylosing spondylitis or in good health (not recorded which). Material for sequencing was blood, either unsorted or a sorted T cell fraction (not recorded which). The chain is built from TRBV6-5 and TRBJ2-4; the D gene is possibly TRBD2 (5 bases). CDR3 in DNA: TGTGCCAGCAGTTACGGAGGACTAGCCAAAAACATTCAGTACTTC. Encoded protein: CASSYGGLAKNIQYF.